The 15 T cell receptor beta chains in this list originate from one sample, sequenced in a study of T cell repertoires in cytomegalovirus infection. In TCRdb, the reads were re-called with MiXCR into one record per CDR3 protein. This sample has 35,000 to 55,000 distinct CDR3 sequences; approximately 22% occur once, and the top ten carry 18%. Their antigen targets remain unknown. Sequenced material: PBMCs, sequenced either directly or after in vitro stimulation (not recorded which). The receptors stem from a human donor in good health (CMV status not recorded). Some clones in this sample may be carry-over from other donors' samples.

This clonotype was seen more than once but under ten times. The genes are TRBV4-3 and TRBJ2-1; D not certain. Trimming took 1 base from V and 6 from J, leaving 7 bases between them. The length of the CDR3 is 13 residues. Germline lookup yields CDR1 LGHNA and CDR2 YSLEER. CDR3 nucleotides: TGCGCCAGCAGCCAAGGGCGGATCAATGAGCAGTTCTTC. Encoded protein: CASSQGRINEQFF.

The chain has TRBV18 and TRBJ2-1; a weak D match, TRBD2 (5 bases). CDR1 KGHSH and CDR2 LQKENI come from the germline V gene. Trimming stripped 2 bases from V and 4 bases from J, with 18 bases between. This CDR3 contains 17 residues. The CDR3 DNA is TGTGCCAGCTCACCATCGCCCCCTAGCAACGCTTACAATGAGCAGTTCTTC. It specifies CASSPSPPSNAYNEQFF.

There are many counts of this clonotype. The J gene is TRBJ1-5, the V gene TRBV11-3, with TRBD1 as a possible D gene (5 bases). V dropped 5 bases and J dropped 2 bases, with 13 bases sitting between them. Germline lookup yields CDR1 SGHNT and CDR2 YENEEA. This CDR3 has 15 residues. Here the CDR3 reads CASSTTTGGNQPQHF. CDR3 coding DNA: TGTGCCAGCAGCACAACGACGGGGGGCAATCAGCCCCAGCATTTT.

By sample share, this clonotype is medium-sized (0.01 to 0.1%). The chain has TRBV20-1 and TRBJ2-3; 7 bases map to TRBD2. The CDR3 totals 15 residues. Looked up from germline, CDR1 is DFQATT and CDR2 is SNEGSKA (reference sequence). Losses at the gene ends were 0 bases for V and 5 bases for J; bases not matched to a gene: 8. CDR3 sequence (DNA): TGCAGTGCTAGAGATCCACGGGAGGTCATAGATACGCAGTATTTT. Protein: CSARDPREVIDTQYF.

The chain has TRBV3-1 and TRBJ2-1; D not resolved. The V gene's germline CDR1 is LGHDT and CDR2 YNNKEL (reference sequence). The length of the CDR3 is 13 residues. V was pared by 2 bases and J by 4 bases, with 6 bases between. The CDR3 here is CASSQSRYNEQFF. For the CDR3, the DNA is TGTGCCAGCAGCCAATCACGTTACAATGAGCAGTTCTTC.

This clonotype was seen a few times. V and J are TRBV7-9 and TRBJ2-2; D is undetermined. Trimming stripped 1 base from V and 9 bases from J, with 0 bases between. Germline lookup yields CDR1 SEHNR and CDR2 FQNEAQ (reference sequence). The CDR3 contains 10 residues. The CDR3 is CASSLGELFF. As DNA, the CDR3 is TGTGCCAGCAGCTTAGGGGAGCTGTTTTTT.

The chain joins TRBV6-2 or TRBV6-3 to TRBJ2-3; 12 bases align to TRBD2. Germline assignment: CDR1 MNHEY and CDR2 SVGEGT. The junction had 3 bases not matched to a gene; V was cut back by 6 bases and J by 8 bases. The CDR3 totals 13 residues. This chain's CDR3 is CASRTSGRGTQYF. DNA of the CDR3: TGTGCCAGCAGGACTAGCGGGAGAGGTACGCAGTATTTT.

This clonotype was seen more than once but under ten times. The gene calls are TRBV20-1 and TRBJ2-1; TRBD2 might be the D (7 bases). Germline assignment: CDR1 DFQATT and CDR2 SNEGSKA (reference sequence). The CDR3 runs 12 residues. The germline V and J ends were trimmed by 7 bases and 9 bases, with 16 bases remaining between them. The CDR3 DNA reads TGCAGTGGCAACGCAGGGGAGGGTGAGCAGTTCTTC. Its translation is CSGNAGEGEQFF.

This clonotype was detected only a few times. This CDR3 reads CASSIIGDTQYF. DNA of the CDR3: TGTGCCAGTAGTATCATCGGAGATACGCAGTATTTT. The J gene is TRBJ2-3, the V gene TRBV19; no definite D call. The CDR3 spans 12 residues. Germline values: CDR1 LNHDA, CDR2 SQIVND (reference sequence). V gave up 3 bases and J gave up 5 bases, with 6 bases separating them.

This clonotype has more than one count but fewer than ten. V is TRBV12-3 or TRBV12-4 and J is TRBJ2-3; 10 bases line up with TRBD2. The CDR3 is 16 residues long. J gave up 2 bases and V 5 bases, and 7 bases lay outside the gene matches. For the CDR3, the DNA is TGTGCCAGCAGTCCCGGGACTAGCGCACTCACAGATACGCAGTATTTT. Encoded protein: CASSPGTSALTDTQYF.

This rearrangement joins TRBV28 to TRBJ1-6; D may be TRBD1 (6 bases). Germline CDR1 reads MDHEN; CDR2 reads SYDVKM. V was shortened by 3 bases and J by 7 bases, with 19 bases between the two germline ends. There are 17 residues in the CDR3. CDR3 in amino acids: CASSFIRGGGLNSPLHF. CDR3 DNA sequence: TGTGCCAGCAGTTTTATCCGCGGGGGGGGCCTCAATTCACCCCTCCACTTT. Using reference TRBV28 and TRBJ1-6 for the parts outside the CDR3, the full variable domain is DVKVTQSSRYLVKRTGEKVFLECVQDMDHENMFWYRQDPGLGLRLIYFSYDVKMKEKGDIPEGYSVSREKKERFSLILESASTNQTSMYLCASSFIRGGGLNSPLHFGNGTRLTVT.

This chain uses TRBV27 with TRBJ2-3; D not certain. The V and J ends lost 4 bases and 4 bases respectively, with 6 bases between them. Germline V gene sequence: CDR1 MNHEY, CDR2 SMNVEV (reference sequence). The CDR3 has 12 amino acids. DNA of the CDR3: TGTGCCAGCAGTTCCTATCCAGATACGCAGTATTTT. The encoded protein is CASSSYPDTQYF.

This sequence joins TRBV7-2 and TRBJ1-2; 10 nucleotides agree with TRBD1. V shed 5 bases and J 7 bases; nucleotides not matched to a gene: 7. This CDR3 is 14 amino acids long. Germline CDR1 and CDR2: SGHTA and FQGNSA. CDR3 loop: CASSPRDRGAGYTF. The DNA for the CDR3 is TGTGCCAGCAGCCCAAGGGACAGGGGAGCTGGCTACACCTTC.

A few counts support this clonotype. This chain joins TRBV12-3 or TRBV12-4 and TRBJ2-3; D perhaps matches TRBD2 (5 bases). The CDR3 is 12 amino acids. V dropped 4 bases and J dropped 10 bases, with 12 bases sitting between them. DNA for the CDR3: TGTGCCAGCAGTTCTCCTAGCTTGGCGCAGTATTTT. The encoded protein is CASSSPSLAQYF.

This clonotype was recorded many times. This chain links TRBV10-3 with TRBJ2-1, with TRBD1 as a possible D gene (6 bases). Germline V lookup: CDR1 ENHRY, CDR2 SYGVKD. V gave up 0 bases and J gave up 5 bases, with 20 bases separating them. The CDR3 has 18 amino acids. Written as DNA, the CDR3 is TGTGCCATCAGTGAGTCTGGCCGACAGGCCCTCGAAAACAATGAGCAGTTCTTC. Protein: CAISESGRQALENNEQFF.